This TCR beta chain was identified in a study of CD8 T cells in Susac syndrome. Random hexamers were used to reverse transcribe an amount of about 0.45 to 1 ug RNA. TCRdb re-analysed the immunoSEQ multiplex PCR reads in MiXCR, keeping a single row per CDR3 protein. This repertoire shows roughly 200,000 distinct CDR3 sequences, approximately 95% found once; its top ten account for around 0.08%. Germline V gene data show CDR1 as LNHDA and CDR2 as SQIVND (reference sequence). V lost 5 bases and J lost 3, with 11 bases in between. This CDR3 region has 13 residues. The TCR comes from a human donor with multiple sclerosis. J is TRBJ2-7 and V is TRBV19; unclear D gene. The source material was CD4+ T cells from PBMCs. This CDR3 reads CASSQQRDYEQYF. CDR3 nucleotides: TGTGCCAGTAGTCAACAGCGAGACTACGAGCAGTACTTC.